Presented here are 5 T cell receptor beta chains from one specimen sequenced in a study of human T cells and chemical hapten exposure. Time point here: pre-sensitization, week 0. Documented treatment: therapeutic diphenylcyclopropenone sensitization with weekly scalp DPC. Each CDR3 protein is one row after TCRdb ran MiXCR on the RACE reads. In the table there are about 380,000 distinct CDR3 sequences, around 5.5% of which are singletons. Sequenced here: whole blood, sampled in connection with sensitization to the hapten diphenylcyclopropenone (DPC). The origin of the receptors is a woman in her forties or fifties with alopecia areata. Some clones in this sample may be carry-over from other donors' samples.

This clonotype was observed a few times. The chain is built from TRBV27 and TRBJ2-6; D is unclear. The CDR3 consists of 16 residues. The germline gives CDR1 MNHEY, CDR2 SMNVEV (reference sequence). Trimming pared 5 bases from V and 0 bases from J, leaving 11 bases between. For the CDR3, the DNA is TGTGCCAGCAGTGTCGACGGTTTCTCTGGGGCCAACGTCCTGACTTTC. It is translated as CASSVDGFSGANVLTF. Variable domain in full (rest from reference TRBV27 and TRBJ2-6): EAQVTQNPRYLITVTGKKLTVTCSQNMNHEYMSWYRQDPGLGLRQIYYSMNVEVTDKGDVPEGYKVSRKEKRNFPLILESPSPNQTSLYFCASSVDGFSGANVLTFGAGSRLTVL.

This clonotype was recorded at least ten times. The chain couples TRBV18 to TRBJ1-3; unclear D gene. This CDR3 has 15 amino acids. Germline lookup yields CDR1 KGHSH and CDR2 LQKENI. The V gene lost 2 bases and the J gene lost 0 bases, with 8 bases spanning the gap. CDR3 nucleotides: TGTGCCAGCTCACCAGCGGCAACCTCTGGAAACACCATATATTTT. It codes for CASSPAATSGNTIYF.

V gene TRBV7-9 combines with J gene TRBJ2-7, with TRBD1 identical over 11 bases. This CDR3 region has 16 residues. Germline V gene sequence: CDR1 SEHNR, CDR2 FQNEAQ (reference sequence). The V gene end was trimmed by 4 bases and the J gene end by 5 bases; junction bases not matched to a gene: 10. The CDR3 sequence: CASSWTGTGGNHEQYF. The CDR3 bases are TGTGCCAGCAGCTGGACCGGGACAGGGGGTAACCACGAGCAGTACTTC.

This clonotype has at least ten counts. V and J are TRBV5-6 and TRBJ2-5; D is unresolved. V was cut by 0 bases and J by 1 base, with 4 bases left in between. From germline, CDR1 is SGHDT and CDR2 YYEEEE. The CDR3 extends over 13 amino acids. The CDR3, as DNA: TGTGCCAGCAGCTTGGTGAGCCAAGAGACCCAGTACTTC. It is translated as CASSLVSQETQYF.

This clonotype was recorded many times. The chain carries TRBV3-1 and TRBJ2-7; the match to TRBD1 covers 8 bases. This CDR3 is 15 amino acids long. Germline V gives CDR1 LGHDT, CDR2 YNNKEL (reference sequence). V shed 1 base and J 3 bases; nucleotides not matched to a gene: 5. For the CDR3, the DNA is TGTGCCAGCAGCCAAGGTGCAGGGGGCAGCTACGAGCAGTACTTC. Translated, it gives CASSQGAGGSYEQYF.